This record looks at one TCR beta chain sequence and its context. Sequenced by immunoSEQ multiplex PCR; TCRdb stores in-frame clones only, minus some. The sample carries approximately 80,000 clones, about 85% recorded once. Recruited during active infection, patients (from Seattle) were subsequently followed longitudinally. The data stem from a study of blood T cell repertoires in COVID-19. Germline-derived CDR1 and CDR2 are MNHEY and SMNVEV (reference sequence). The trim removed 2 bases at V and 5 bases at J, leaving 5 bases unmatched. The CDR3 is 15 residues long. The chain uses TRBV27 and TRBJ2-2; TRBD1 matches 7 bases. This clonotype was obtained from a woman of 80 years or more with COVID-19, enrolled during active disease. Sequencing used peripheral blood. The chain's CDR3 is CASSLRGGWTGELFF. The DNA for the CDR3 is TGTGCCAGCAGTTTAAGAGGGGGCTGGACCGGGGAGCTGTTTTTT.